The following is a TCR beta chain sequence with its context. This specimen comes from a study of T-cell reconstitution after alpha-beta-depleted transplantation in children. As it was prepared, the TCRbeta library received unique molecular identifiers. MiXCR, run by TCRdb on the PCR reads, gives a single entry per CDR3 protein. The data contain hundreds of thousands of distinct CDR3 sequences, approximately 12% of them seen just once; the ten biggest clones take up approximately 5.4%. With 6 bases removed from V and 7 bases from J, the gap between germline ends came to 6 bases. This CDR3 is 10 amino acids long. The germline CDR1 and CDR2 sequences are MNHNY and SVGAGI (reference sequence).

The chain recombines TRBV6-6 with TRBJ1-1; D gene unclear. This TCR was recovered from a human donor who donated a stem cell graft to a child with combined immunodeficiency. Specimen: PBMCs from the stem cell graft donor, collected from the stem cell graft. As DNA, the CDR3 is TGTGCCAGCAGCCGACATGAAGCTTTCTTT. Translating it yields CASSRHEAFF.